The 20 T cell receptor beta chains listed next were all sequenced from one sample in a study of blood T cell repertoires in COVID-19. The protocol was immunoSEQ multiplex PCR, while the TCRdb copy is restricted to in-frame clones and leaves out a portion. This sample has about 300,000 clones, with about four fifths found just once. The material sequenced was peripheral blood. All receptors come from a woman aged 45-60 years who had recovered from COVID-19.

This clone appeared a single time. The chain employs TRBV11-2 and TRBJ1-3, with TRBD1 matching over 9 bases. CDR1 SGHAT and CDR2 FQNNGV come from the germline V gene. This CDR3 region has 16 residues. V lost 4 bases, J lost 3 bases, and 7 bases stayed unmatched. The CDR3 nucleotides read TGTGCCAGCAGCTGGGTGGACAGGGGTAGTGGAAACACCATATATTTT. Its translation: CASSWVDRGSGNTIYF.

The chain links TRBV19 to TRBJ1-2, with no clear D. The CDR3 loop spans 11 amino acids. The V gene lost 3 bases and the J gene lost 8 bases, with 7 bases spanning the gap. Germline V gene data show CDR1 as LNHDA and CDR2 as SQIVND (reference sequence). The CDR3 nucleotides are TGTGCCAGTAGTATTGGCAGGGGCTACACCTTC. This gives the protein CASSIGRGYTF.

This chain uses TRBV7-3 with TRBJ2-3; a weak D match, TRBD1 (6 bases). CDR1 SGHTA and CDR2 FQGTGA come from the germline V gene. The CDR3 spans 15 residues. The germline V and J ends were trimmed by 5 bases and 2 bases, with 14 bases remaining between them. CDR3 loop: CASSLDRTYTDTQYF. In DNA, the CDR3 is TGTGCCAGCAGCCTCGACAGGACCTACACAGATACGCAGTATTTT.

The chain has TRBV5-4 and TRBJ2-2; 10 positions agree with TRBD2. V trimming: 4 bases; J trimming: 1 base; junction bases outside the gene matches: 7. Germline loops: CDR1 SGHNT, CDR2 YYREEE (reference sequence). The CDR3 is made up of 17 amino acids. DNA of the CDR3: TGTGCCAGCAGCCCCTTTAGCGGGGGGTTGAACACCGGGGAGCTGTTTTTT. This gives the protein CASSPFSGGLNTGELFF. Full variable domain (rest looked up from reference TRBV5-4 and TRBJ2-2): ETGVTQSPTHLIKTRGQQVTLRCSSQSGHNTVSWYQQALGQGPQFIFQYYREEENGRGNFPPRFSGLQFPNYSSELNVNALELDDSALYLCASSPFSGGLNTGELFFGEGSRLTVL.

To note about this clone: This CDR3 is missing its conserved last phenylalanine or tryptophan, likely due to a read error. The DNA is omitted, as the CDR3 cannot be located on it reliably, and the CDR3 follows TCRdb's listing. This sequence joins TRBV3-1 (or the pseudogene TRBV3-2) and TRBJ1-1; the D call of TRBD1 is as the table states it, not checked on the DNA. The CDR3 sequence runs 14 residues, both termini included. Germline V CDR1 and CDR2: LGHDT, YNNKEL (reference sequence). The CDR3 protein is CASSRTGQGPPCRN.

V and J are TRBV24-1 and TRBJ2-6; 7 bases are a match to TRBD1. From germline, CDR1 is KGHDR and CDR2 SFDVKD. This CDR3 has 18 amino acids. Trimming cost V 3 bases and J 2 bases; bases outside gene matches: 9. The CDR3 is CATSDPPGTETGANVLTF. In DNA, the CDR3 is TGTGCCACCAGTGATCCCCCCGGGACAGAGACTGGGGCCAACGTCCTGACTTTC.

The genes are TRBV30 and TRBJ2-1; TRBD2 agrees at 9 bases. V lost 0 bases and J lost 8; bases outside the gene matches: 14. The CDR3 loop spans 17 amino acids. Germline CDR1 reads GTSNPN; CDR2 reads SVGIG (reference sequence). Written as DNA, the CDR3 is TGTGCCTGGAGTGTAGGGACGATAAGCGGGGGGATGGATGAGCAGTTCTTC. Encoded protein: CAWSVGTISGGMDEQFF.

This clone was recorded many times. The chain joins TRBV27 to TRBJ2-1; D is perhaps TRBD1 (6 bases). Germline lookup yields CDR1 MNHEY and CDR2 SMNVEV (reference sequence). Trimming left V 3 bases short and J 3 bases short, with 9 bases between. The CDR3 is made up of 14 amino acids. The CDR3 here is CASSLQGSYNEQFF. Here the CDR3 DNA reads TGTGCCAGCAGTTTGCAGGGGAGCTACAATGAGCAGTTCTTC.

The chain recombines TRBV7-2 with TRBJ2-7, with D possibly TRBD1 on 5 matching bases. Germline CDR1 is SGHTA and CDR2 is FQGNSA. V lost 8 bases to trimming and J lost 0 bases, with 5 bases between them. This CDR3 is built from 11 residues. CDR3 DNA: TGTGCCAGCGGACACTCCTACGAGCAGTACTTC. This encodes CASGHSYEQYF.

This clone was observed a handful of times. This sequence joins TRBV27 and TRBJ2-7; D is perhaps TRBD2 (7 bases). CDR1 and CDR2 (germline): MNHEY, SMNVEV (reference sequence). The CDR3 length is 14 residues. V was clipped by 8 bases and J by 3 bases, with 17 bases between them. The CDR3 here is CASLSGGLDYEQYF. Here the CDR3 DNA reads TGTGCCAGCCTGTCGGGGGGCCTAGACTACGAGCAGTACTTC.

The gene calls are TRBV7-2 and TRBJ1-1, with D possibly being TRBD1 (5 bases). Per germline, CDR1 SGHTA and CDR2 FQGNSA. CDR3 length: 15 amino acids. Trimming pared 4 bases from V and 1 base from J, leaving 13 bases between. The CDR3 reads CASSSRAGSNTEAFF. CDR3 DNA: TGTGCCAGCAGCTCCAGAGCAGGGTCGAACACTGAAGCTTTCTTT.

This rearrangement joins TRBV6-5 to TRBJ1-2, with D possibly TRBD1 on 6 matching bases. Per the germline V gene, CDR1 is MNHEY and CDR2 is SVGAGI. Between the trimmed V and J ends, which lost 0 bases and 3 bases, there was a span of 8 bases. CDR3 length: 14 amino acids. The DNA for the CDR3 is TGTGCCAGCAGTTACTCGGACAGCTACTATGGCTACACCTTC. Translating gives CASSYSDSYYGYTF.

This clone was observed a handful of times. This sequence joins TRBV19 and TRBJ1-2, with a weak D call TRBD1 (5 bases). The CDR3 extends over 14 amino acids. Germline-derived CDR1 and CDR2 are LNHDA and SQIVND (reference sequence). V lost 1 base and J lost 5, with 11 bases in between. The DNA of the CDR3 is TGTGCCAGTAGTATAGCGGCAGGGCAATATGGCTACACCTTC. It specifies CASSIAAGQYGYTF.

The rearrangement uses TRBV18 and TRBJ1-1; TRBD1 is a possible D gene (5 bases). The germline CDR1 and CDR2 sequences are KGHSH and LQKENI. Trimming stripped 2 bases from V and 4 bases from J, with 14 bases between. This CDR3 has 15 residues. The CDR3 DNA sequence: TGTGCCAGCTCACCAGGGGGGGGTCCGGGCACTGAAGCTTTCTTT. It encodes CASSPGGGPGTEAFF. The full variable domain, its missing parts supplied by reference TRBV18 and TRBJ1-1, is NAGVMQNPRHLVRRRGQEARLRCSPMKGHSHVYWYRQLPEEGLKFMVYLQKENIIDESGMPKERFSAEFPKEGPSILRIQQVVRGDSAAYFCASSPGGGPGTEAFFGQGTRLTVV.

V gene TRBV3-1 (or the pseudogene TRBV3-2) combines with J gene TRBJ1-3, with 8 bases fitting TRBD1. The CDR3 contains 11 residues. Trimming removed 5 bases from V and 15 bases from J; junction bases left unmatched: 6. CDR1 and CDR2 (germline): LGHDT, YNNKEL (reference sequence). CDR3 DNA sequence: TGTGCCAGCAGCGGGTCGGACAGGGCATATTTT. It is translated as CASSGSDRAYF.

V and J are TRBV3-1 (or the pseudogene TRBV3-2) and TRBJ2-5, with 10 nucleotides matching TRBD2. The CDR3 contains 15 residues. Germline CDR1 reads LGHDT; CDR2 reads YNNKEL (reference sequence). V dropped 5 bases and J dropped 4; count of bases not matched to a gene: 7. In nucleotides, the CDR3 is TGTGCCAGCAGCGGGGGGCTAGCGGGGGTAGAGACCCAGTACTTC. This encodes CASSGGLAGVETQYF.

This chain links TRBV19 with TRBJ1-2, with D possibly TRBD1 on 6 matching bases. The V gene's germline CDR1 is LNHDA and CDR2 SQIVND (reference sequence). This CDR3 is built from 17 residues. V dropped 3 bases and J dropped 2 bases, with 19 bases sitting between them. The CDR3 DNA is TGTGCCAGTAGTATTCGGACCAGGGGTAAAGGAAACTATGGCTACACCTTC. It encodes CASSIRTRGKGNYGYTF.

This clone has a single count. The chain employs TRBV6-2 or TRBV6-3 and TRBJ2-3; 13 nucleotides align to TRBD2. Germline V gene data show CDR1 as MNHEY and CDR2 as SVGEGT. J gave up 4 bases and V 6 bases, and 4 bases lay outside the gene matches. The CDR3 sequence is 15 residues long. CDR3 coding DNA: TGTGCCAGCAGCCCCGGGACTAGCGGGGCAGATACGCAGTATTTT. This translates into CASSPGTSGADTQYF.

This chain links TRBV28 with TRBJ2-2; the D is unclear. Trimming cost V 6 bases and J 0 bases, with 14 bases left between them. CDR1 and CDR2 from the germline V gene are MDHEN and SYDVKM. The CDR3 covers 16 residues. CDR3 protein: CASSSFGPTNTGELFF. CDR3 in DNA: TGTGCCAGCAGCTCTTTTGGGCCGACGAACACCGGGGAGCTGTTTTTT.

The chain employs TRBV24-1 and TRBJ1-5, with D perhaps TRBD1 (6 bases). CDR3 length equals 13 residues. Trimming stripped 10 bases from V and 1 base from J, with 10 bases between. The germline CDR1 and CDR2 sequences are KGHDR and SFDVKD. CDR3 region: CATRDNSNQPQHF. CDR3 coding DNA: TGTGCCACTAGGGACAACAGCAATCAGCCCCAGCATTTT.